The 25 T cell receptor beta chains given below trace back to one sample, sequenced in a study of cytomegalovirus exposure and HLA in healthy donors. It was with 60 Vbeta and 13 Jbeta primers that the PCR ran. Using immunoSEQ multiplex PCR, the repertoire was profiled, and TCRdb retains in-frame clones only, with some absent. The table records 100,000 to 150,000 clones, approximately 80% of them present only once. Input material: PBMCs. The receptors derive from a man aged 25 to 40 in good health and CMV-seropositive.

This chain connects TRBV6-1 to TRBJ2-3, with 13 bases aligning to TRBD2. The CDR3 is 18 residues long. The V gene's germline CDR1 is MNHNS and CDR2 SASEGT. V shed 1 base, J shed 1 base, and the junction held 5 bases outside the gene matches. CDR3 sequence (DNA): TGTGCCAGCAGTGAAGGGGGACTAGCGGGAATAGGCACAGATACGCAGTATTTT. Residues: CASSEGGLAGIGTDTQYF.

The chain carries TRBV14 and TRBJ1-1; 9 nucleotides match TRBD1. This CDR3 is 17 amino acids long. Germline CDR1 SGHDN, CDR2 FVKESK. The V gene end was trimmed by 4 bases and the J gene end by 1 base; junction bases not matched to a gene: 10. The CDR3 bases are TGTGCCAGCAGCCTCGTGGGACAGGGAGTTGGGAACACTGAAGCTTTCTTT. Protein sequence: CASSLVGQGVGNTEAFF.

The chain combines TRBV5-1 with TRBJ2-7; 9 positions agree with TRBD2. The CDR3 extends over 15 amino acids. Per germline, CDR1 SGHRS and CDR2 YFSETQ. The trim removed 3 bases at V and 6 bases at J, leaving 10 bases unmatched. The DNA of the CDR3 is TGCGCCAGCAGCTCCGGTAGCGGGAGTTCGCGCGAGCAGTACTTC. Its translation is CASSSGSGSSREQYF.

The chain carries TRBV29-1 and TRBJ1-1; 7 bases are shared with TRBD1. CDR1 and CDR2 from the germline V gene are SQVTM and ANQGSEA. Trimming took 4 bases from V and 3 from J; bases not matched to a gene: 8. This CDR3 has 14 residues. Written as DNA, the CDR3 is TGCAGCGTTGCCAAGACAGGGTCCGACACTGAAGCTTTCTTT. Amino acid sequence: CSVAKTGSDTEAFF.

A single count supports this clone. The chain is built from TRBV7-2 and TRBJ2-1; 9 bases align to TRBD2. CDR1 is SGHTA, CDR2 FQGNSA, per germline. V dropped 2 bases and J dropped 6; count of bases not matched to a gene: 5. This CDR3 has 15 amino acids. CDR3 sequence (DNA): TGTGCCAGCAGCTTACTCGCGGGAGGGGGCAATGAGCAGTTCTTC. Protein product: CASSLLAGGGNEQFF.

This clone was picked up a small number of times. This chain connects TRBV29-1 to TRBJ2-1; a weak D match, TRBD1 (5 bases). The germline V gene encodes CDR1 SQVTM and CDR2 ANQGSEA. The CDR3 has 13 residues. V was cut by 4 bases and J by 7 bases, with 14 bases left in between. As DNA, the CDR3 is TGCAGCGTTGCCAGGACACAAGGGAATGAGCAGTTCTTC. It is translated as CSVARTQGNEQFF.

This chain connects TRBV5-1 to TRBJ2-3, with 10 bases fitting TRBD1. J was trimmed by 8 bases and V by 0 bases; bases with no gene match: 6. The CDR3 sequence is 15 residues long. Per the germline V gene, CDR1 is SGHRS and CDR2 is YFSETQ. CDR3 nucleotides: TGCGCCAGCAGCTTGGGACAGGGGGCATTAGGTACGCAGTATTTT. It translates to CASSLGQGALGTQYF.

The chain combines TRBV6-1 with TRBJ2-1; TRBD1 matches 7 bases. In germline, CDR1 is MNHNS, CDR2 SASEGT. The CDR3 sequence is 15 residues long. V shed 6 bases and J 4 bases; nucleotides not matched to a gene: 9. The CDR3 sequence: CASSQTGLGYNEQFF. The CDR3 DNA is TGTGCCAGCAGCCAGACAGGGTTGGGGTACAATGAGCAGTTCTTC.

The chain is built from TRBV28 and TRBJ2-4; D is possibly TRBD2 (7 bases). The germline V and J ends were trimmed by 4 bases and 7 bases, with 14 bases remaining between them. Germline values: CDR1 MDHEN, CDR2 SYDVKM. This CDR3 is 14 amino acids long. CDR3 residues: CASSSSKGGNIQYF. Written as DNA, the CDR3 is TGTGCCAGCAGTTCCTCTAAGGGGGGGAACATTCAGTACTTC.

This clone has more than one count but fewer than ten. This chain joins TRBV18 and TRBJ1-2; TRBD1 aligns across 7 bases. Unmatched junction bases numbered 8, after V lost 3 bases and J lost 7 bases. Germline V lookup: CDR1 KGHSH, CDR2 LQKENI. This CDR3 contains 14 residues. CDR3: CASSPRDRDFGYTF. CDR3 sequence (DNA): TGTGCCAGCTCACCGAGAGACAGGGATTTTGGCTACACCTTC.

This clone was seen more than once but under ten times. The chain uses TRBV5-5 and TRBJ2-1; TRBD1 agrees at 9 bases. Germline V gives CDR1 SGHKS, CDR2 YYEKEE (reference sequence). V shed 4 bases and J 5 bases; nucleotides not matched to a gene: 7. This CDR3 has 15 residues. The CDR3, as DNA: TGTGCCAGCAGCGGCCTATGGACAGGGGACAATGAGCAGTTCTTC. Translation gives CASSGLWTGDNEQFF.

V is TRBV19 and J is TRBJ2-7; 7 positions match TRBD1. The ends lost 5 bases at V and 3 bases at J; junction bases unmatched: 4. The CDR3 totals 13 residues. Germline V CDR1 and CDR2: LNHDA, SQIVND (reference sequence). The CDR3 region has the DNA TGTGCCAGTAGTGTGGACAGGATCTACGAGCAGTACTTC. Its translation: CASSVDRIYEQYF.

The chain combines TRBV29-1 with TRBJ1-1, with D hard to call. Trimming shortened V by 4 bases and J by 0 bases, and 12 bases separated the two germline ends. This CDR3 has 14 amino acids. Germline lookup yields CDR1 SQVTM and CDR2 ANQGSEA. The DNA of the CDR3 is TGCAGCGTTGGTAGCCGAATATTGAACACTGAAGCTTTCTTT. Protein sequence: CSVGSRILNTEAFF.

This clone was picked up one time. The chain combines TRBV5-4 with TRBJ2-1; 9 nucleotides line up with TRBD2. J was trimmed by 3 bases and V by 1 base; bases with no gene match: 2. CDR3 length: 15 residues. Germline assignment: CDR1 SGHNT and CDR2 YYREEE (reference sequence). CDR3 protein: CASSLKLAGYNEQFF. The CDR3 DNA follows: TGTGCCAGCAGCTTGAAACTAGCGGGCTACAATGAGCAGTTCTTC.

The J gene is TRBJ1-1, the V gene TRBV7-9; 8 nucleotides align to TRBD1. Germline CDR1 and CDR2: SEHNR and FQNEAQ (reference sequence). This CDR3 is 14 amino acids long. The J segment lost 5 bases and the V segment lost 5 bases, leaving 7 bases of the junction unmatched. The CDR3 reads CASSPRDRRTEAFF. The CDR3 DNA follows: TGTGCCAGCAGCCCCCGGGACAGGAGAACTGAAGCTTTCTTT.

The chain combines TRBV6-1 with TRBJ2-7; 10 bases are a match to TRBD1. In germline, CDR1 is MNHNS, CDR2 SASEGT. The V segment lost 4 bases and the J segment 7 bases; nucleotides outside the gene matches: 13. This CDR3 spans 16 amino acids. The CDR3 region has the DNA TGTGCCAGCAGTGTTCCCTGGACAGGGGGTACTTGGGAGCAGTACTTC. Protein product: CASSVPWTGGTWEQYF.

This clone was counted a few times. This rearrangement joins TRBV27 to TRBJ2-3; 10 nucleotides match TRBD2. The CDR3 contains 17 residues. Germline V gives CDR1 MNHEY, CDR2 SMNVEV (reference sequence). Losses at the gene ends were 2 bases for V and 0 bases for J; bases not matched to a gene: 5. Written as DNA, the CDR3 is TGTGCCAGCAGTTTAGCCCTAGCGGGAGTCAGCACAGATACGCAGTATTTT. Translation: CASSLALAGVSTDTQYF.

This clone has only a few counts. This chain links TRBV7-9 with TRBJ2-7, with 10 bases that match TRBD1. The germline V gene encodes CDR1 SEHNR and CDR2 FQNEAQ (reference sequence). Germline trimming cut 5 bases from V and 5 bases from J; bases unmatched to any gene: 12. This CDR3 has 16 residues. The CDR3 sequence: CASSPDFRDRGHEQYF. The CDR3 nucleotides are TGTGCCAGCAGCCCAGACTTCCGGGACAGGGGACACGAGCAGTACTTC.

The chain links TRBV11-2 to TRBJ2-7; 7 bases align to TRBD1. The CDR3 spans 15 residues. Germline V CDR1 and CDR2: SGHAT, FQNNGV. V was clipped by 2 bases and J by 0 bases; unmatched bases: 4. Here the CDR3 DNA reads TGTGCCAGCAGCTTATGGTGGGACAGCTCCTACGAGCAGTACTTC. Translated: CASSLWWDSSYEQYF. Together with reference TRBV11-2 and TRBJ2-7, the CDR3 gives the full variable domain: EAGVAQSPRYKIIEKRQSVAFWCNPISGHATLYWYQQILGQGPKLLIQFQNNGVVDDSQLPKDRFSAERLKGVDSTLKIQPAKLEDSAVYLCASSLWWDSSYEQYFGPGTRLTVT.

In its sample, this clone was seen once. V gene TRBV9 combines with J gene TRBJ2-5, with 7 bases aligning to TRBD1. Judging by the DNA end, TRBJ2-7 fits better; the J call may be wrong. This CDR3 is built from 14 residues. The germline V gene encodes CDR1 SGDLS and CDR2 YYNGEE. The CDR3 loop is CASSAPGQPYEQYF. In DNA, the CDR3 is TGTGCCAGCAGCGCCCCGGGACAGCCGTACGAGCAGTACTTC.

This chain connects TRBV5-1 to TRBJ2-7; 9 bases line up with TRBD2. The length of the CDR3 is 16 residues. Germline CDR1 and CDR2: SGHRS and YFSETQ. V lost 0 bases and J lost 0; bases outside the gene matches: 4. The CDR3 nucleotides are TGCGCCAGCAGCTTGGGCCTAGCGGGATACTCCTACGAGCAGTACTTC. This codes for CASSLGLAGYSYEQYF. The full variable domain, its missing parts supplied by reference TRBV5-1 and TRBJ2-7, is KAGVTQTPRYLIKTRGQQVTLSCSPISGHRSVSWYQQTPGQGLQFLFEYFSETQRNKGNFPGRFSGRQFSNSRSEMNVSTLELGDSALYLCASSLGLAGYSYEQYFGPGTRLTVT.

This clone was counted only a few times. The chain carries TRBV5-1 and TRBJ2-2, with 9 bases that match TRBD2. Germline CDR1 is SGHRS and CDR2 is YFSETQ. Trimming cost V 2 bases and J 4 bases; bases outside gene matches: 3. The CDR3 runs 15 residues. CDR3 nucleotides: TGCGCCAGCAGCTTCCTGACTAGCGGCACCGGGGAGCTGTTTTTT. It translates to CASSFLTSGTGELFF. Together with reference TRBV5-1 and TRBJ2-2, the CDR3 gives the full variable domain: KAGVTQTPRYLIKTRGQQVTLSCSPISGHRSVSWYQQTPGQGLQFLFEYFSETQRNKGNFPGRFSGRQFSNSRSEMNVSTLELGDSALYLCASSFLTSGTGELFFGEGSRLTVL.

This chain connects TRBV27 to TRBJ2-7; weak D call: TRBD2 (6 bases). From germline, CDR1 is MNHEY and CDR2 SMNVEV (reference sequence). V lost 2 bases and J lost 2, with 10 bases in between. The CDR3 runs to 14 residues. The CDR3 is CASSLVEGPYEQYF. CDR3 in DNA: TGTGCCAGCAGTTTAGTGGAGGGGCCCTACGAGCAGTACTTC.

Written as DNA, the CDR3 is TGCGCCAGCAGTCAATTGCCCGACAGGAACTATGGCTACACCTTC. Encoded protein: CASSQLPDRNYGYTF. The chain is built from TRBV23-1 and TRBJ1-2, with D possibly TRBD1 on 6 matching bases. TRBV23-1 is an ORF, and what it does is uncertain. The V end was cut by 1 base, the J end by 2 bases, with 11 bases between. The CDR3 runs 15 residues.

This chain connects TRBV25-1 to TRBJ1-4; 8 bases map to TRBD1. J was trimmed by 1 base and V by 8 bases; bases with no gene match: 3. The CDR3 contains 14 residues. The germline CDR1 and CDR2 sequences are MGHDK and SYGVNS. CDR3 residues: CASGGQGTNEKLFF. CDR3 DNA: TGTGCCAGCGGAGGACAGGGAACTAATGAAAAACTGTTTTTT.